This T cell receptor (beta chain) was captured by sequencing in a study of CD8+CD57+ T cells in acquired aplastic anemia. Genomic DNA constituted the template upon which TCR beta VDJ and CDR3 profiling was performed. TCRdb re-called the reads through MiXCR, storing one row per CDR3 protein. The top ten hold under 25% of the sample, which has 33,000 or so distinct CDR3 sequences, around 76% seen once. Study results and caveats: Sharing between patients and controls was observed for roughly 29 CD8+ CDR3 sequences. With respect to CD8+ Simpson's diversity, patients and controls did not differ significantly.

This clonotype was recorded once. The target antigen is unknown. At one end the junction does not follow the germline gene, possibly because of a read error. The CDR3 has 14 residues. Germline CDR1 reads SNHLY; CDR2 reads FYNNEI. The TCR originated in a human donor in good health, serving as a control. The chain couples TRBV2 to TRBJ1-2; 9 nucleotides match TRBD1. Input material: sorted CD4+, CD8+, or CD8+CD57+ T cells (not recorded which) from PBMCs. The CDR3 sequence is CASRSPGQGFGYTF. The CDR3 DNA is TGTGCTAGCAGATCTCCGGGACAGGGTTTTGGCTACACCTTC.